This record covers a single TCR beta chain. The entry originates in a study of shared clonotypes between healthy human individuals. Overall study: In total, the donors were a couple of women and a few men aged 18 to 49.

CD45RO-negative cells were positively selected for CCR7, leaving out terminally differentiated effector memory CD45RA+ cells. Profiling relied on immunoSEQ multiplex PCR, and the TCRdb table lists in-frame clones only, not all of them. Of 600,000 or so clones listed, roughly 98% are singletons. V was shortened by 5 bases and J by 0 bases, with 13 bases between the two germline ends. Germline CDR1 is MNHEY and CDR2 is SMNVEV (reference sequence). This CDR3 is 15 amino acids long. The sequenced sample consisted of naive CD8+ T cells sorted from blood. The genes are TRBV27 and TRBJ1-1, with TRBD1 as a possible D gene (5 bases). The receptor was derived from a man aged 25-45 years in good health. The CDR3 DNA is TGTGCCAGCAGTCCACTTGGAGGGGTGAACACTGAAGCTTTCTTT. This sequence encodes CASSPLGGVNTEAFF.